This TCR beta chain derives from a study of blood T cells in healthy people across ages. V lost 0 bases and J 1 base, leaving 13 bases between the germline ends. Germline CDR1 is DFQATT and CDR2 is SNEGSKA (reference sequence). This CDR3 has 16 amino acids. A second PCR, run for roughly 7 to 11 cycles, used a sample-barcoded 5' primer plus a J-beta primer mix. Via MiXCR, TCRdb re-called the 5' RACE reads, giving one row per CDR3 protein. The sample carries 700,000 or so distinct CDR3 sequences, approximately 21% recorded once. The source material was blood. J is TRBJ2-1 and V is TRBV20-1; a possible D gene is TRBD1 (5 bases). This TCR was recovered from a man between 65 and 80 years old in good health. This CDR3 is CSARDTGRVSYNEQFF. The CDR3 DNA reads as TGCAGTGCTAGAGATACGGGCAGGGTTTCCTACAATGAGCAGTTCTTC.